This is a list of T cell receptor beta chains from one sample in a study of shared T cell receptors in the human thymus. This table comes from immunoSEQ multiplex PCR, and its TCRdb copy is limited to in-frame clones, with some not included. The sample consists of roughly 560,000 clones, about 84% of them appearing once. This sample also appeared in a second study, on human thymus T cells.

Sequenced material: thymocytes. The origin of the receptors is a boy less than two years old with a congenital heart defect. Both conserved end residues are trimmed from each CDR3. Fields, in order: CDR3 protein, V gene, D gene, J gene. A D gene is named only where the DNA matches it firmly.

CDR3 protein: ASSQQLGPSYEQY
V gene: TRBV4-2
D gene: .
J gene: TRBJ2-7

CDR3 protein: ASSLVQGHSGANVLT
V gene: TRBV5-4
D gene: .
J gene: TRBJ2-6

CDR3 protein: ASSRVRLDSYEQY
V gene: TRBV21-1
D gene: .
J gene: TRBJ2-7

CDR3 protein: ASSEGVNYGYT
V gene: TRBV9
D gene: .
J gene: TRBJ1-2

CDR3 protein: ASKARKEGPYEQY
V gene: TRBV2
D gene: .
J gene: TRBJ2-7

CDR3 protein: ASSVFAASSYNEQF
V gene: TRBV9
D gene: .
J gene: TRBJ2-1

CDR3 protein: ASSLGGRGQETQY
V gene: TRBV5-6
D gene: TRBD1
J gene: TRBJ2-5

CDR3 protein: SVDRQGAVYNEQF
V gene: TRBV29-1
D gene: TRBD1
J gene: TRBJ2-1

CDR3 protein: ASSSDRALETQY
V gene: TRBV7-6
D gene: TRBD1
J gene: TRBJ2-5

CDR3 protein: ASLGGANTEAF
V gene: TRBV5-6
D gene: .
J gene: TRBJ1-1

CDR3 protein: ASSPPQLAGMSYEQY
V gene: TRBV18
D gene: TRBD2
J gene: TRBJ2-7

CDR3 protein: ASSQGGRGNTGELF
V gene: TRBV4-2
D gene: TRBD2
J gene: TRBJ2-2

CDR3 protein: ASSEWASGNCYNEQF
V gene: TRBV25-1
D gene: TRBD2
J gene: TRBJ2-1

CDR3 protein: ASSPKGGGNTEAF
V gene: TRBV25-1
D gene: .
J gene: TRBJ1-1

CDR3 protein: ASSATRGRETDTQY
V gene: TRBV6-1
D gene: TRBD1
J gene: TRBJ2-3

CDR3 protein: ASTTGGQREQY
V gene: TRBV27
D gene: TRBD1
J gene: TRBJ2-7

CDR3 protein: ASSVVGGKISYEQY
V gene: TRBV25-1
D gene: .
J gene: TRBJ2-7

CDR3 protein: ASSFSQGNSNQPQH
V gene: TRBV5-6
D gene: .
J gene: TRBJ1-5

CDR3 protein: ASYRDNQREQF
V gene: TRBV5-1
D gene: .
J gene: TRBJ2-1

CDR3 protein: ASTHWGLGWYEQY
V gene: TRBV5-6
D gene: .
J gene: .

CDR3 protein: ASSLGGGYGYT
V gene: TRBV5-1
D gene: .
J gene: TRBJ1-2

CDR3 protein: ASRAGLPHTDTQY
V gene: TRBV6-6
D gene: TRBD2
J gene: TRBJ2-3

CDR3 protein: ASSLTGTRCPSYNEQF
V gene: TRBV11-2
D gene: TRBD2
J gene: TRBJ2-1

CDR3 protein: ASSLAGVPNTGELF
V gene: TRBV27
D gene: TRBD2
J gene: TRBJ2-2

CDR3 protein: ASSARPSGRIRKETQY
V gene: TRBV11-2
D gene: TRBD2
J gene: TRBJ2-5

CDR3 protein: ASSSRTRGSYEQY
V gene: TRBV28
D gene: TRBD2
J gene: TRBJ2-7

CDR3 protein: ASSPEVGDRHEQF
V gene: TRBV6-5
D gene: .
J gene: TRBJ2-1

CDR3 protein: ASSIPRHGTTEAF
V gene: TRBV19
D gene: .
J gene: TRBJ1-1

CDR3 protein: ASRSDRAGNTEAF
V gene: TRBV6-6
D gene: TRBD1
J gene: TRBJ1-1

CDR3 protein: ASSPSRDRATILSYEQY
V gene: TRBV5-5
D gene: TRBD1
J gene: TRBJ2-7

CDR3 protein: ASSATSGRETGELF
V gene: TRBV7-9
D gene: TRBD2
J gene: TRBJ2-2

CDR3 protein: ASSPVITEAF
V gene: TRBV6-1
D gene: .
J gene: TRBJ1-1